The rows below give T cell receptor beta chains drawn from one sample of a study of T cells after yellow fever vaccination. TCRdb re-analysed the 5' RACE reads in MiXCR, keeping a single row per CDR3 protein. The data show 200,000 to 300,000 distinct CDR3 sequences, about 3.9% seen once. Source: PBMCs, taken 15 days after the yellow fever booster vaccination. The receptors originated from a man aged 18 to 29 who received the YFV17D yellow fever vaccine. The CDR3 runs from the conserved cysteine through the conserved F or W. Each record gives: clone size, V gene, J gene, CDR3 length, D gene, CDR3 protein, CDR3 DNA. The D gene is left open where the match is weak. Clone size is not always given. Where it is, it says once, few, many or a class for expanded clones.

clone size: many
V gene: TRBV12-3/TRBV12-4
J gene: TRBJ2-7
CDR3 length: 15
D gene: TRBD1
CDR3 protein: CASSLAGTGGIEQYF
CDR3 DNA: TGTGCCAGCAGTCTTGCCGGGACAGGGGGTATTGAGCAGTACTTC

clone size: many
V gene: TRBV18
J gene: TRBJ2-1
CDR3 length: 13
D gene: .
CDR3 protein: CASSPPGINEQFF
CDR3 DNA: TGTGCCAGCTCACCGCCAGGGATCAATGAGCAGTTCTTC

clone size: many
V gene: TRBV20-1
J gene: TRBJ2-5
CDR3 length: 15
D gene: TRBD2
CDR3 protein: CSAWTSGGAGETQYF
CDR3 DNA: TGCAGTGCGTGGACTAGCGGGGGGGCCGGAGAGACCCAGTACTTC

clone size: many
V gene: TRBV7-2
J gene: TRBJ1-5
CDR3 length: 15
D gene: .
CDR3 protein: CASSLGQGKMEPQHF
CDR3 DNA: TGTGCCAGCAGCTTAGGGCAGGGAAAGATGGAGCCCCAGCATTTT

clone size: many
V gene: TRBV12-3/TRBV12-4
J gene: TRBJ1-5
CDR3 length: 16
D gene: .
CDR3 protein: CASSLIVGESTQPQHF
CDR3 DNA: TGTGCCAGCAGTTTAATTGTCGGGGAATCTACTCAGCCCCAGCATTTT

clone size: many
V gene: TRBV7-8
J gene: TRBJ1-1
CDR3 length: 14
D gene: .
CDR3 protein: CASSVDAGGAEAFF
CDR3 DNA: TGTGCCAGCAGCGTGGACGCCGGTGGGGCTGAAGCTTTCTTT

clone size: many
V gene: TRBV7-9
J gene: TRBJ1-1
CDR3 length: 15
D gene: TRBD1
CDR3 protein: CASLGQGPLNTEAFF
CDR3 DNA: TGTGCCAGCCTCGGACAGGGACCATTGAACACTGAAGCTTTCTTT

clone size: many
V gene: TRBV14
J gene: TRBJ2-2
CDR3 length: 13
D gene: .
CDR3 protein: CASSQDVGMGLFF
CDR3 DNA: TGTGCCAGCAGCCAAGATGTGGGGATGGGGCTGTTTTTT

clone size: many
V gene: TRBV5-1
J gene: TRBJ1-1
CDR3 length: 16
D gene: TRBD1
CDR3 protein: CASSLATGDRGTEAFF
CDR3 DNA: TGCGCCAGCAGCTTGGCTACAGGGGATCGGGGCACTGAAGCTTTCTTT

clone size: many
V gene: TRBV7-8
J gene: TRBJ1-1
CDR3 length: 15
D gene: .
CDR3 protein: CASSFPLDRNTEAFF
CDR3 DNA: TGTGCCAGCAGCTTCCCCCTGGACAGGAACACTGAAGCTTTCTTT

clone size: many
V gene: TRBV6-1
J gene: TRBJ1-1
CDR3 length: 13
D gene: .
CDR3 protein: CASSDTIQAEAFF
CDR3 DNA: TGTGCCAGCAGTGACACTATACAGGCCGAAGCTTTCTTT

clone size: many
V gene: TRBV7-2
J gene: TRBJ2-5
CDR3 length: 14
D gene: .
CDR3 protein: CASSLQQGEETQYF
CDR3 DNA: TGTGCCAGCAGCTTACAACAGGGCGAGGAGACCCAGTACTTC

clone size: many
V gene: TRBV20-1
J gene: TRBJ2-3
CDR3 length: 16
D gene: TRBD2
CDR3 protein: CSASLFPGGSTDTQYF
CDR3 DNA: TGCAGTGCTAGTCTGTTCCCGGGGGGTAGCACAGATACGCAGTATTTT

clone size: many
V gene: TRBV7-3
J gene: TRBJ2-1
CDR3 length: 12
D gene: .
CDR3 protein: CASSARGEEQFF
CDR3 DNA: TGTGCCAGCAGCGCCAGGGGTGAGGAGCAGTTCTTC

clone size: .
V gene: TRBV3-1
J gene: TRBJ2-5
CDR3 length: 17
D gene: TRBD2
CDR3 protein: CASSQGGTSGGLETQYF
CDR3 DNA: TGTGCCAGCAGCCAAGGCGGGACTAGCGGGGGGTTGGAGACCCAGTACTTC

clone size: many
V gene: TRBV7-2
J gene: TRBJ1-2
CDR3 length: 15
D gene: .
CDR3 protein: CASSLGAQLTYGYTF
CDR3 DNA: TGTGCCAGCAGCTTAGGGGCCCAGTTAACCTATGGCTACACCTTC

clone size: many
V gene: TRBV10-3
J gene: TRBJ1-5
CDR3 length: 17
D gene: TRBD1
CDR3 protein: CAISQFTGGANNQPQHF
CDR3 DNA: TGTGCCATCAGCCAGTTTACAGGGGGGGCAAATAATCAGCCCCAGCATTTT

clone size: many
V gene: TRBV20-1
J gene: TRBJ2-5
CDR3 length: 14
D gene: .
CDR3 protein: CSANRQRLQETQYF
CDR3 DNA: TGCAGTGCTAACCGACAGCGTCTCCAAGAGACCCAGTACTTC

clone size: many
V gene: TRBV27
J gene: TRBJ2-3
CDR3 length: 12
D gene: .
CDR3 protein: CASGPTGWSQYF
CDR3 DNA: TGTGCCAGCGGTCCGACGGGATGGAGCCAGTATTTT

clone size: many
V gene: TRBV4-1
J gene: TRBJ2-3
CDR3 length: 14
D gene: .
CDR3 protein: CASSPYDYTDTQYF
CDR3 DNA: TGCGCCAGCAGCCCATACGACTACACAGATACGCAGTATTTT

clone size: many
V gene: TRBV7-6
J gene: TRBJ2-7
CDR3 length: 16
D gene: TRBD2
CDR3 protein: CASSSLAGGSSYEQYF
CDR3 DNA: TGTGCCAGCAGCTCACTAGCGGGGGGCTCGAGCTACGAGCAGTACTTC

clone size: many
V gene: TRBV7-2
J gene: TRBJ2-5
CDR3 length: 12
D gene: .
CDR3 protein: CASSLIGETQYF
CDR3 DNA: TGTGCCAGCAGCTTAATAGGAGAGACCCAGTACTTC

clone size: many
V gene: TRBV10-3
J gene: TRBJ1-5
CDR3 length: 17
D gene: .
CDR3 protein: CAISEAPRGEGNQPQHF
CDR3 DNA: TGTGCCATCAGTGAGGCCCCTCGGGGGGAAGGGAATCAGCCCCAGCATTTT

clone size: many
V gene: TRBV25-1
J gene: TRBJ1-2
CDR3 length: 13
D gene: .
CDR3 protein: CASSELESYGYTF
CDR3 DNA: TGTGCCAGCAGTGAATTGGAGAGCTATGGCTACACCTTC

clone size: many
V gene: TRBV28
J gene: TRBJ1-5
CDR3 length: 16
D gene: TRBD1
CDR3 protein: CASRITGVYSNQPQHF
CDR3 DNA: TGTGCCAGCAGAATAACAGGGGTATATAGCAATCAGCCCCAGCATTTT

clone size: many
V gene: TRBV4-1
J gene: TRBJ2-3
CDR3 length: 16
D gene: TRBD1
CDR3 protein: CASSQDWDRGGDTQYF
CDR3 DNA: TGCGCCAGCAGCCAAGACTGGGACAGGGGTGGGGATACGCAGTATTTT

clone size: many
V gene: TRBV5-1
J gene: TRBJ2-7
CDR3 length: 14
D gene: TRBD1
CDR3 protein: CASTQTTGSYEQYF
CDR3 DNA: TGCGCCAGCACTCAAACGACAGGGAGCTACGAGCAGTACTTC

clone size: many
V gene: TRBV5-5
J gene: TRBJ2-2
CDR3 length: 15
D gene: .
CDR3 protein: CASSSSQSKTGELFF
CDR3 DNA: TGTGCCAGCAGCTCTTCGCAGAGTAAGACCGGGGAGCTGTTTTTT

clone size: many
V gene: TRBV15
J gene: TRBJ2-5
CDR3 length: 16
D gene: TRBD1
CDR3 protein: CATSRARDRVSETQYF
CDR3 DNA: TGTGCCACCAGCAGAGCCCGAGACAGGGTTTCGGAGACCCAGTACTTC

clone size: many
V gene: TRBV5-1
J gene: TRBJ1-1
CDR3 length: 12
D gene: .
CDR3 protein: CASSLRGTEAFF
CDR3 DNA: TGCGCCAGCAGCCTCAGGGGCACTGAAGCTTTCTTT

clone size: .
V gene: TRBV21-1
J gene: TRBJ1-1
CDR3 length: 16
D gene: .
CDR3 protein: CASSKGGEVLNTEAFF
CDR3 DNA: TGTGCCAGCAGCAAAGGAGGGGAGGTTCTGAACACTGAAGCTTTCTTT

clone size: few
V gene: TRBV19
J gene: TRBJ2-3
CDR3 length: 16
D gene: TRBD2
CDR3 protein: CASSLDSRGGTDTQYF
CDR3 DNA: TGTGCCAGTAGTTTGGATTCCCGGGGGGGGACAGATACGCAGTATTTT

clone size: few
V gene: TRBV7-6
J gene: TRBJ2-3
CDR3 length: 16
D gene: .
CDR3 protein: CASSLAPRAGADTQYF
CDR3 DNA: TGTGCCAGCAGCTTAGCGCCCCGGGCGGGCGCAGATACGCAGTATTTT

clone size: .
V gene: TRBV5-1
J gene: TRBJ1-5
CDR3 length: 15
D gene: .
CDR3 protein: CASSLTGRDGQPQHF
CDR3 DNA: TGCGCCAGCAGCTTGACAGGGAGGGATGGGCAGCCCCAGCATTTT

clone size: many
V gene: TRBV19
J gene: TRBJ1-5
CDR3 length: 13
D gene: .
CDR3 protein: CASTGEINQPQHF
CDR3 DNA: TGTGCCAGTACAGGAGAGATCAATCAGCCCCAGCATTTT

clone size: many
V gene: TRBV7-9
J gene: TRBJ2-1
CDR3 length: 19
D gene: TRBD2
CDR3 protein: CASSPRRRTSGGAHNEQFF
CDR3 DNA: TGTGCCAGCAGCCCAAGACGACGGACTAGCGGGGGGGCACACAATGAGCAGTTCTTC

clone size: many
V gene: TRBV12-3/TRBV12-4
J gene: TRBJ2-2
CDR3 length: 14
D gene: .
CDR3 protein: CASSRQRNTGELFF
CDR3 DNA: TGTGCCAGCAGTCGCCAGCGGAACACCGGGGAGCTGTTTTTT

clone size: .
V gene: TRBV6-5
J gene: TRBJ1-1
CDR3 length: 14
D gene: .
CDR3 protein: CASSYGLMNTEAFF
CDR3 DNA: TGTGCCAGCAGTTACGGTTTAATGAACACTGAAGCTTTCTTT

clone size: many
V gene: TRBV11-3
J gene: TRBJ2-3
CDR3 length: 15
D gene: .
CDR3 protein: CASSLGTELTDTQYF
CDR3 DNA: TGTGCCAGCAGCCTGGGGACGGAGCTCACAGATACGCAGTATTTT

clone size: many
V gene: TRBV4-2
J gene: TRBJ1-2
CDR3 length: 14
D gene: .
CDR3 protein: CASSQDGTSGGYTF
CDR3 DNA: TGTGCCAGCAGCCAAGATGGGACGTCGGGTGGCTACACCTTC

clone size: many
V gene: TRBV2
J gene: TRBJ1-1
CDR3 length: 13
D gene: .
CDR3 protein: CATRRGEGTEAFF
CDR3 DNA: TGTGCCACCCGCCGGGGGGAAGGAACTGAAGCTTTCTTT

clone size: many
V gene: TRBV7-3
J gene: TRBJ2-3
CDR3 length: 17
D gene: TRBD2
CDR3 protein: CASSLRLAGDRTDTQYF
CDR3 DNA: TGTGCCAGCAGCTTAAGACTAGCGGGGGACCGCACAGATACGCAGTATTTT

clone size: many
V gene: TRBV7-2
J gene: TRBJ2-7
CDR3 length: 15
D gene: .
CDR3 protein: CASIRLSEAPYEQYF
CDR3 DNA: TGTGCCAGCATACGCCTCTCCGAGGCCCCCTACGAGCAGTACTTC

clone size: many
V gene: TRBV6-5
J gene: TRBJ1-2
CDR3 length: 15
D gene: .
CDR3 protein: CASRIKHELNYGYTF
CDR3 DNA: TGTGCCAGCAGGATAAAGCACGAACTAAACTATGGCTACACCTTC

clone size: many
V gene: TRBV6-5
J gene: TRBJ1-4
CDR3 length: 15
D gene: .
CDR3 protein: CASSWGGARNEKLFF
CDR3 DNA: TGTGCCAGCAGTTGGGGAGGGGCGCGGAATGAAAAACTGTTTTTT

clone size: many
V gene: TRBV9
J gene: TRBJ2-2
CDR3 length: 16
D gene: .
CDR3 protein: CASSVDWTPNTGELFF
CDR3 DNA: TGTGCCAGCAGCGTAGATTGGACACCGAACACCGGGGAGCTGTTTTTT

clone size: many
V gene: TRBV5-1
J gene: TRBJ1-1
CDR3 length: 14
D gene: .
CDR3 protein: CASSLEWGNTEAFF
CDR3 DNA: TGCGCCAGCAGCTTGGAATGGGGAAACACTGAAGCTTTCTTT

clone size: many
V gene: TRBV7-2
J gene: TRBJ2-7
CDR3 length: 15
D gene: TRBD1
CDR3 protein: CASSLEATGVREQYF
CDR3 DNA: TGTGCCAGCAGCTTAGAGGCGACAGGGGTACGCGAGCAGTACTTC

clone size: many
V gene: TRBV20-1
J gene: TRBJ1-2
CDR3 length: 11
D gene: .
CDR3 protein: CSARSVYGYTF
CDR3 DNA: TGCAGTGCTAGGTCCGTCTATGGCTACACCTTC

clone size: many
V gene: TRBV6-1
J gene: TRBJ1-5
CDR3 length: 14
D gene: .
CDR3 protein: CASSETPKDQPQHF
CDR3 DNA: TGTGCCAGCAGTGAAACCCCCAAGGATCAGCCCCAGCATTTT